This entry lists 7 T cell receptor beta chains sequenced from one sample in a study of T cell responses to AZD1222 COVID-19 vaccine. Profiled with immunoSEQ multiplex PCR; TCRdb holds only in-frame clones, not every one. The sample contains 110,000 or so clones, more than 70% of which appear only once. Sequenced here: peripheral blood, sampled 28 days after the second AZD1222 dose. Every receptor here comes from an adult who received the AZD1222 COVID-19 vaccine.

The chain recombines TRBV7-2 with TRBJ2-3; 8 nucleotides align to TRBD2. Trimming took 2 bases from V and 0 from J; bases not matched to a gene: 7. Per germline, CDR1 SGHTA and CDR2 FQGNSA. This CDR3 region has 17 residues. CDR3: CASSLLPSGLSTDTQYF. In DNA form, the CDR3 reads TGTGCCAGCAGCTTATTGCCTAGCGGGCTTAGCACAGATACGCAGTATTTT. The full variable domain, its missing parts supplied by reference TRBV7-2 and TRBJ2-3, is GAGVSQSPSNKVTEKGKDVELRCDPISGHTALYWYRQSLGQGLEFLIYFQGNSAPDKSGLPSDRFSAERTGGSVSTLTIQRTQQEDSAVYLCASSLLPSGLSTDTQYFGPGTRLTVL.

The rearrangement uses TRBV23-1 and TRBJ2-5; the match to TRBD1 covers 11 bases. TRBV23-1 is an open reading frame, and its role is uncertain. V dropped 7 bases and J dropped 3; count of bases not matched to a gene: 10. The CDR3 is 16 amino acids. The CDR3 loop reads CASNNTMGQGEETQYF. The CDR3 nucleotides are TGCGCCAGCAACAACACCATGGGACAGGGGGAAGAGACCCAGTACTTC.

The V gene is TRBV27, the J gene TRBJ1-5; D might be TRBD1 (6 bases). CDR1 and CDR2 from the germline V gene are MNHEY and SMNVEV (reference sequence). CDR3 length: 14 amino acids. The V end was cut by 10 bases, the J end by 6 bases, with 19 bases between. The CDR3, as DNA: TGTGCCAACACAGGGAGGGAAGGTTGTCAGCCCCAGCATTTT. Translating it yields CANTGREGCQPQHF.

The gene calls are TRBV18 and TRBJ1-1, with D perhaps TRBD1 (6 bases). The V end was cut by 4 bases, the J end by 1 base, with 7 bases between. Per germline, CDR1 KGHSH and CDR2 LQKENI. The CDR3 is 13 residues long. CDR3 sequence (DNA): TGTGCCAGCTCACTGACAGGGAACACTGAAGCTTTCTTT. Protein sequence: CASSLTGNTEAFF.

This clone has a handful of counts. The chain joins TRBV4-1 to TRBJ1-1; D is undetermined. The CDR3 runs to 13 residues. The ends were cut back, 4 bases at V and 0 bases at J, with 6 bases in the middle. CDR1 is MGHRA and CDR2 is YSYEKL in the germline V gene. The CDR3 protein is CASSPSLNTEAFF. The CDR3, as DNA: TGCGCCAGCAGCCCCAGTTTGAACACTGAAGCTTTCTTT.

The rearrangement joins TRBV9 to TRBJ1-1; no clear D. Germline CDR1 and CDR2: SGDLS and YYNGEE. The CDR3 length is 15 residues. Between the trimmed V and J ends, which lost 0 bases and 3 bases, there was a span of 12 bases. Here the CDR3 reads CASSVDGAGDTEAFF. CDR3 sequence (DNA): TGTGCCAGCAGCGTAGATGGCGCCGGAGACACTGAAGCTTTCTTT.

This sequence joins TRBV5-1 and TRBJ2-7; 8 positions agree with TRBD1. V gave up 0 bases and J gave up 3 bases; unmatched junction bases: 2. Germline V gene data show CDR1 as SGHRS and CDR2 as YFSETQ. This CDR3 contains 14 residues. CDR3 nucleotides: TGCGCCAGCAGCTTGGGGACAGGGATCTACGAGCAGTACTTC. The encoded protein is CASSLGTGIYEQYF.